These 2 T cell receptor beta chains originate from one sample sequenced in a study of T cell repertoires and HLA-DP antigens. Their antigens are not known. The assay was immunoSEQ multiplex PCR, and TCRdb's table has in-frame clones only and misses some. Of some 120,000 clones listed, almost 95% are singletons. Sequenced input: CD4+ T cells from PBMCs. These receptors were obtained from a woman aged 18 to 35 in good health and CMV-seronegative.

The V and J genes are TRBV5-6 and TRBJ2-3; TRBD2 agrees at 9 bases. The germline gives CDR1 SGHDT, CDR2 YYEEEE. The CDR3 runs 17 residues. The J segment lost 1 base and the V segment lost 4 bases, leaving 10 bases of the junction unmatched. CDR3 sequence: CASSTGTSYRGTDTQYF. CDR3 nucleotide sequence: TGTGCCAGCAGCACCGGGACTAGCTACAGAGGCACAGATACGCAGTATTTT. The whole variable domain, filled in from reference TRBV5-6 and TRBJ2-3, reads DAGVTQSPTHLIKTRGQQVTLRCSPKSGHDTVSWYQQALGQGPQFIFQYYEEEERQRGNFPDRFSGHQFPNYSSELNVNALLLGDSALYLCASSTGTSYRGTDTQYFGPGTRLTVL.

CDR3 DNA sequence: TGTGCCAGCAGCCATCCTAGGGGGCAGGTTGGCTACACCTTC. Its protein product is CASSHPRGQVGYTF. The chain has TRBV4-2 and TRBJ1-2; 7 nucleotides match TRBD1. The trim removed 3 bases at V and 7 bases at J, leaving 8 bases unmatched. The CDR3 has 14 residues. Germline V gene lookup returns CDR1 LGHNA and CDR2 YNFKEQ.